The 24 T cell receptor beta chains below come from one sample, sequenced in a study of molecular identifiers for immune sequencing clone quantification. A single record per CDR3 protein comes from TCRdb applying MiXCR to the PCR reads. This sample carries about half a million distinct CDR3 sequences, roughly 25% of them seen once, and the ten largest clones take approximately 0.8%. Sequences were obtained from naive CD8+ T cells from blood, with Jurkat cell RNA spiked in. Subset reported: FACS-sorted CD8+CD4-CCR7+CD45RA+ naive T cells. These receptors were obtained from a human donor in good health. Some libraries in this study had Jurkat cell RNA spiked in.

The CDR3 region has the DNA TGTGCCTGGAGTTACGGGCAACCCAATCAGCCCCAGCATTTT. Amino acid sequence: CAWSYGQPNQPQHF. This chain uses TRBV30 with TRBJ1-5; D unresolved. Trimming cost V 2 bases and J 3 bases, with 11 bases left between them. The CDR3 is 14 amino acids. Germline CDR1 reads GTSNPN; CDR2 reads SVGIG (reference sequence).

This clonotype appeared a few times. The gene calls are TRBV7-9 and TRBJ2-7; TRBD2 matches 7 bases. J lost 3 bases, V lost 0 bases, and 5 bases had no gene match. The CDR3 totals 15 residues. Germline-derived CDR1 and CDR2 are SEHNR and FQNEAQ (reference sequence). CDR3 nucleotides: TGTGCCAGCAGCTTAGCAGTGGGAGGGATCTACGAGCAGTACTTC. Translated: CASSLAVGGIYEQYF.

This clonotype has only a few counts. The chain combines TRBV27 with TRBJ2-3, with 9 positions matching TRBD2. With 6 bases clipped from V and 2 bases from J, the junction kept 3 bases outside the gene matches. The CDR3 runs to 14 residues. The germline V gene encodes CDR1 MNHEY and CDR2 SMNVEV (reference sequence). CDR3 protein: CASRIAGATDTQYF. The CDR3 DNA reads TGTGCCAGCAGAATAGCGGGGGCCACAGATACGCAGTATTTT.

There are many counts of this clonotype. CDR3 DNA: TGCAGTGCTAGAGATTGGGACAGGGCGATGAACACTGAAGCTTTCTTT. This sequence encodes CSARDWDRAMNTEAFF. This chain uses TRBV20-1 with TRBJ1-1, with TRBD1 matching over 9 bases. Germline lookup yields CDR1 DFQATT and CDR2 SNEGSKA (reference sequence). The CDR3 has 16 residues. V lost 0 bases, J lost 0 bases, and 5 bases stayed unmatched.

This clonotype was observed many times. CDR3 nucleotide sequence: TGTGCCAGCAGCCGTCCCGGGACAGGTCACCACGAGCAGTACTTC. This gives the protein CASSRPGTGHHEQYF. This rearrangement joins TRBV5-5 to TRBJ2-7, with 8 positions matching TRBD1. Germline V gene data show CDR1 as SGHKS and CDR2 as YYEKEE (reference sequence). The CDR3 runs to 15 residues. The trim removed 4 bases at V and 5 bases at J, leaving 11 bases unmatched.

This clonotype has just a few counts. The V and J genes are TRBV12-3 or TRBV12-4 and TRBJ2-1; D is perhaps TRBD2 (6 bases). The length of the CDR3 is 16 residues. V gave up 6 bases and J gave up 0 bases, with 15 bases separating them. CDR3: CASSFSGRSSYNEQFF. In nucleotides, the CDR3 is TGTGCCAGCAGCTTTAGCGGAAGGAGCTCCTACAATGAGCAGTTCTTC.

The rearrangement joins TRBV20-1 to TRBJ1-3; 7 bases align to TRBD1. The CDR3 extends over 17 amino acids. In germline, CDR1 is DFQATT, CDR2 SNEGSKA (reference sequence). Trimming removed 3 bases from V and 1 base from J; junction bases left unmatched: 12. The CDR3 DNA reads TGCAGTGCTAGTCCCATTGGGACAGCAGGGTCTGGAAACACCATATATTTT. Amino acid sequence: CSASPIGTAGSGNTIYF.

To note about this clonotype: A much larger clone is a single base away; this may be a read error. This chain connects TRBV20-1 to TRBJ2-3; 9 nucleotides line up with TRBD1. This CDR3 is 15 amino acids long. V lost 2 bases to trimming and J lost 8 bases; unmatched junction nucleotides: 11. CDR1 is DFQATT and CDR2 is SNEGSKA in the germline V gene (reference sequence). CDR3 in amino acids: CSARSTGGDSGTQYF. The CDR3 DNA follows: TGCAGTGCTAGATCGACAGGGGGGGACTCAGGTACGCAGTATTTT.

The gene calls are TRBV6-5 and TRBJ2-7; 10 bases line up with TRBD1. Per the germline V gene, CDR1 is MNHEY and CDR2 is SVGAGI. After removal of 4 bases from V and 6 bases from J, the junction contained 12 bases not matched to a gene. CDR3 length: 16 amino acids. CDR3 sequence: CASSSEKDRGLGEQYF. For the CDR3, the DNA is TGTGCCAGCAGTTCAGAAAAAGACAGGGGGCTAGGCGAGCAGTACTTC.

This clonotype was recorded at least ten times. J is TRBJ2-1 and V is TRBV4-3, with D perhaps TRBD1 (6 bases). Trimming took off 2 bases at V and 9 bases at J, with 8 bases between the two ends. Germline values: CDR1 LGHNA, CDR2 YSLEER. CDR3 size: 12 residues. The CDR3 is CASSQTGIEQFF. Here the CDR3 DNA reads TGCGCCAGCAGCCAAACAGGGATTGAGCAGTTCTTC.

This clonotype was detected ten times or more. V gene TRBV5-1 combines with J gene TRBJ1-1; 9 nucleotides match TRBD1. Looked up from germline, CDR1 is SGHRS and CDR2 is YFSETQ. This CDR3 is built from 20 residues. The V segment lost 2 bases and the J segment 0 bases; nucleotides outside the gene matches: 17. CDR3: CASSFFRDSTGTGMNTEAFF. CDR3 in DNA: TGCGCCAGCAGCTTTTTCCGTGACTCTACCGGGACAGGGATGAACACTGAAGCTTTCTTT.

The chain combines TRBV7-9 with TRBJ2-3; tentatively, D is TRBD2 (6 bases). The CDR3 runs to 15 residues. The germline V gene has CDR1 SEHNR and CDR2 FQNEAQ (reference sequence). V was cut by 2 bases and J by 5 bases, with 14 bases left in between. This CDR3 reads CASSLTAGTQDTQYF. The CDR3 DNA follows: TGTGCCAGCAGCTTAACTGCGGGGACCCAAGATACGCAGTATTTT. The variable domain in full, with the rest retrieved from reference TRBV7-9 and TRBJ2-3, is DTGVSQNPRHKITKRGQNVTFRCDPISEHNRLYWYRQTLGQGPEFLTYFQNEAQLEKSRLLSDRFSAERPKGSFSTLEIQRTEQGDSAMYLCASSLTAGTQDTQYFGPGTRLTVL.

V and J are TRBV29-1 and TRBJ1-2, with unresolved D. The CDR3 totals 12 residues. Germline V lookup: CDR1 SQVTM, CDR2 ANQGSEA. The germline V and J ends were trimmed by 3 bases and 7 bases, with 12 bases remaining between them. This CDR3 is CSVEVGVLGYTF. In nucleotides, the CDR3 is TGCAGCGTTGAGGTTGGCGTCCTTGGCTACACCTTC. Full variable domain (remainder filled in from reference TRBV29-1 and TRBJ1-2): SAVISQKPSRDICQRGTSLTIQCQVDSQVTMMFWYRQQPGQSLTLIATANQGSEATYESGFVIDKFPISRPNLTFSTLTVSNMSPEDSSIYLCSVEVGVLGYTFGSGTRLTVV.

The V gene is TRBV6-2 or TRBV6-3, the J gene TRBJ1-1; 8 nucleotides align to TRBD1. The V segment lost 6 bases and the J segment 3 bases; nucleotides outside the gene matches: 6. The CDR3 extends over 14 amino acids. The germline V gene encodes CDR1 MNHEY and CDR2 SVGEGT. CDR3 nucleotides: TGTGCCAGCAGCCCCTCAGGGGGCTACACTGAAGCTTTCTTT. The encoded protein is CASSPSGGYTEAFF.

In its sample, this clonotype was seen a few times. The chain carries TRBV7-9 and TRBJ2-2, with D unclear. CDR3 length equals 13 residues. Germline values: CDR1 SEHNR, CDR2 FQNEAQ (reference sequence). The V end was cut by 3 bases, the J end by 7 bases, with 9 bases between. The CDR3 DNA sequence: TGTGCCAGCAGCTTCGTTGGTGGCGGGGAGCTGTTTTTT. As protein: CASSFVGGGELFF.

Only a few counts were recorded for this clonotype. This sequence joins TRBV5-6 and TRBJ2-7, with D perhaps being TRBD1 or TRBD2 (5 bases each). Looked up from germline, CDR1 is SGHDT and CDR2 is YYEEEE. There are 12 residues in the CDR3. Trimming took off 5 bases at V and 7 bases at J, with 13 bases between the two ends. CDR3 region: CASSSGAPEQYF. The CDR3 coding sequence is TGTGCCAGCAGTTCCGGGGCCCCGGAGCAGTACTTC.

The chain couples TRBV5-1 to TRBJ2-7; TRBD1 matches 7 bases. This CDR3 is built from 13 residues. CDR1 is SGHRS and CDR2 is YFSETQ in the germline V gene. The V and J ends lost 7 bases and 0 bases, in that order; junction bases with no gene match: 4. The CDR3 protein is CASAQGPSYEQYF. Here the CDR3 DNA reads TGCGCCAGCGCACAGGGGCCCTCCTACGAGCAGTACTTC. Combining the CDR3 with reference TRBV5-1 and TRBJ2-7 gives the whole variable domain KAGVTQTPRYLIKTRGQQVTLSCSPISGHRSVSWYQQTPGQGLQFLFEYFSETQRNKGNFPGRFSGRQFSNSRSEMNVSTLELGDSALYLCASAQGPSYEQYFGPGTRLTVT.

The chain has TRBV9 and TRBJ1-3, with D hard to call. In germline, CDR1 is SGDLS, CDR2 YYNGEE. Trimming shortened V by 0 bases and J by 3 bases, and 10 bases separated the two germline ends. The CDR3 contains 15 residues. CDR3 residues: CASSVALGFGNTIYF. The DNA of the CDR3 is TGTGCCAGCAGCGTAGCTCTGGGCTTTGGAAACACCATATATTTT. Variable domain in full (rest from reference TRBV9 and TRBJ1-3): DSGVTQTPKHLITATGQRVTLRCSPRSGDLSVYWYQQSLDQGLQFLIQYYNGEERAKGNILERFSAQQFPDLHSELNLSSLELGDSALYFCASSVALGFGNTIYFGEGSWLTVV.

The chain carries TRBV6-2 or TRBV6-3 and TRBJ1-5; D remains ambiguous. There are 16 residues in the CDR3. CDR1 is MNHEY and CDR2 is SVGEGT in the germline V gene. The V gene lost 5 bases and the J gene lost 4 bases, with 18 bases spanning the gap. The CDR3 loop is CASSPPHDRENQPQHF. CDR3 in DNA: TGTGCCAGCAGTCCACCGCACGACCGGGAAAATCAGCCCCAGCATTTT.

Concerning this clonotype itself: The junction shows a germline mismatch at one end, possibly a read error. The V call is TRBV5-3, the J call TRBJ2-7, with TRBD2 matching over 8 bases. TRBV5-3 counts as an open reading frame of uncertain function. The CDR3 runs to 14 residues. The CDR3 coding sequence is TGTGCCAGCAGCTACCGGGGGGGGGCGGGAGAGCAGTACTTC. Translation gives CASSYRGGAGEQYF.

This clonotype showed up just a few times. V and J are TRBV20-1 and TRBJ1-6; maybe TRBD1 (5 bases). Germline values: CDR1 DFQATT, CDR2 SNEGSKA (reference sequence). This CDR3 is 14 amino acids long. The ends were cut back, 6 bases at V and 9 bases at J, with 18 bases in the middle. The CDR3 DNA reads TGCAGTGCCCTGATGGGGCTCGGGACTTCACCCCTCCACTTT. As protein: CSALMGLGTSPLHF.

This chain's CDR3 is CASSDQWKTGELFF. The CDR3 region has the DNA TGTGCCAGCAGTGACCAATGGAAAACCGGGGAGCTGTTTTTT. The chain links TRBV6-4 to TRBJ2-2; no clear D gene. This CDR3 has 14 amino acids. The V gene's germline CDR1 is MRHNA and CDR2 SNTAGT. Trimming removed 2 bases from V and 5 bases from J, with 9 bases in between.

This clonotype occurred many times. The chain carries TRBV20-1 and TRBJ2-3; D assignment may be TRBD1 or TRBD2 (6 bases each). V dropped 0 bases and J dropped 3 bases, with 13 bases sitting between them. Per the germline V gene, CDR1 is DFQATT and CDR2 is SNEGSKA (reference sequence). The CDR3 extends over 15 amino acids. CDR3 amino acids: CSARDHRGLTDTQYF. The CDR3 coding sequence is TGCAGTGCTAGAGATCATCGGGGGCTGACAGATACGCAGTATTTT.

In its sample, this clonotype was seen a few times. CDR3 region: CASSVADRAYEQYF. In DNA, the CDR3 is TGTGCCAGCAGCGTTGCCGACAGGGCCTACGAGCAGTACTTC. This sequence joins TRBV9 and TRBJ2-7; TRBD1 matches 7 bases. This CDR3 region has 14 residues. After removal of 2 bases from V and 2 bases from J, the junction contained 4 bases not matched to a gene. Germline V gene data show CDR1 as SGDLS and CDR2 as YYNGEE.